This T cell receptor (beta chain) appears in the sequencing data of a study of CD8 T cells in Susac syndrome. Random hexamers were used to reverse transcribe 0.5 to 1 ug of RNA. TCRdb re-analysed the immunoSEQ multiplex PCR reads in MiXCR, keeping a single row per CDR3 protein. This table holds about 130,000 distinct CDR3 sequences, approximately 95% found once. The V end was cut by 2 bases, the J end by 3 bases, with 9 bases between. CDR3 length: 14 amino acids. The germline V gene encodes CDR1 SGHAT and CDR2 FQNNGV. Material: CD8+ T cells from PBMCs. The receptor's source is a human donor with Susac syndrome. V usage is TRBV11-2 and J usage is TRBJ2-3; D is ambiguous. CDR3 protein: CASSLITETDTQYF. The CDR3 nucleotides read TGTGCCAGCAGCTTAATAACGGAAACAGATACGCAGTATTTT.